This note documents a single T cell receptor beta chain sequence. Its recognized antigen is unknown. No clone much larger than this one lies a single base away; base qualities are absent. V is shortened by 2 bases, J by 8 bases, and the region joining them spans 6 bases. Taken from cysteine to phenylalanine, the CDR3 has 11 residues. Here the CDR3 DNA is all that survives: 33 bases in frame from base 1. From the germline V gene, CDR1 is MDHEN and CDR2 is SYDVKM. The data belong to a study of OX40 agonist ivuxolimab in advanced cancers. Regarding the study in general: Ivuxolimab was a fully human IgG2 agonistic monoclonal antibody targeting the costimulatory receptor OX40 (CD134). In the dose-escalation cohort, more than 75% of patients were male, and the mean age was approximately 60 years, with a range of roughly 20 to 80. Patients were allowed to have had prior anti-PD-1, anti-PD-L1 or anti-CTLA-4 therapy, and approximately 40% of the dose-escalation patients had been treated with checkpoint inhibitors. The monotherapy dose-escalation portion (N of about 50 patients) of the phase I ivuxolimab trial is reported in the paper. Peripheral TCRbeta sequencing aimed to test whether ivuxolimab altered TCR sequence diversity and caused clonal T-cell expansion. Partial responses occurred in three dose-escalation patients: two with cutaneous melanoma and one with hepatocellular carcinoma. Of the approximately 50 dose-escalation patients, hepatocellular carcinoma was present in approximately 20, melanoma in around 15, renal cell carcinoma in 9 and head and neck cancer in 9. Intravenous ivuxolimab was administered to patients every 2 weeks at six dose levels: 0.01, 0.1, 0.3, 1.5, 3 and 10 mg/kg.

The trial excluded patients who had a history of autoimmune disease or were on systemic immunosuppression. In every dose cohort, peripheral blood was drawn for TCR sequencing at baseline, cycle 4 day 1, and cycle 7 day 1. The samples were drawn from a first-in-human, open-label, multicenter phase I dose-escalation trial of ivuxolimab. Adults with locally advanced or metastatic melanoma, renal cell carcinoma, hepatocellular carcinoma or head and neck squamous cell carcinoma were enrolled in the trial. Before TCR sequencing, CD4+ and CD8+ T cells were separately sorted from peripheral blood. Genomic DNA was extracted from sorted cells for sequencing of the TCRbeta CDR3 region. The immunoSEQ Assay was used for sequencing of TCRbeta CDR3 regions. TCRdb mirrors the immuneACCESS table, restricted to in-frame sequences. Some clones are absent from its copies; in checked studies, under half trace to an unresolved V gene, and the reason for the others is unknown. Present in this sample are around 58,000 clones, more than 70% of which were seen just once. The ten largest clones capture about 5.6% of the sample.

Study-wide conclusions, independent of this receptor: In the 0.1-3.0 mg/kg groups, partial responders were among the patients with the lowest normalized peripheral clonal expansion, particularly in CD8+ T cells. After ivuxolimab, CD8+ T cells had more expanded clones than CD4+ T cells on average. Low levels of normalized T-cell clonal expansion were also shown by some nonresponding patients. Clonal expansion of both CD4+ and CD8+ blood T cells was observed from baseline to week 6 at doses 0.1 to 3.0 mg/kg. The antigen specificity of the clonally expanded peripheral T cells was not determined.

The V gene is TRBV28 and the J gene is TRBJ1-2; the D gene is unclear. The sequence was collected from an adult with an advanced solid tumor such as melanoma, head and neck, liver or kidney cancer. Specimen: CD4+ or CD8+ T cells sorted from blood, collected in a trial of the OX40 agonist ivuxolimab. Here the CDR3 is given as CASSLAGGYTF. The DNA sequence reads TGTGCCAGCAGTTTAGCGGGAGGCTACACCTTC.